Detailed here is one T cell receptor (beta chain). This entry is derived from a study of Graves' ophthalmopathy and Graves' hyperthyroidism. Trimming took 3 bases from V and 0 from J, leaving 17 bases between them. CDR3 length: 17 amino acids. Germline values: CDR1 SGHAT, CDR2 FQNNGV. Uncontrolled infections, pregnancy, lactation or other autoimmune diseases led to patient exclusion. For repertoire sequencing, the TCR beta CDR3 regions were amplified from RNA transcripts. Amplification began with first-round RT-PCR using HTBI primers, then second-round multiplex PCR was performed. Each CDR3 protein is one row after TCRdb ran MiXCR on the multiplex PCR reads. Of 200,000 to 250,000 distinct CDR3 sequences listed, 20% to 25% are singletons.

The sequenced sample consisted of peripheral blood. The clonotype comes from a woman between 45 and 60 years old with Graves' ophthalmopathy. The chain joins TRBV11-2 to TRBJ2-5; D may be TRBD2 (6 bases). CDR3 loop: CASSLGLLATHQETQYF. DNA of the CDR3: TGTGCCAGCAGCTTGGGACTCCTAGCGACACACCAAGAGACCCAGTACTTC.